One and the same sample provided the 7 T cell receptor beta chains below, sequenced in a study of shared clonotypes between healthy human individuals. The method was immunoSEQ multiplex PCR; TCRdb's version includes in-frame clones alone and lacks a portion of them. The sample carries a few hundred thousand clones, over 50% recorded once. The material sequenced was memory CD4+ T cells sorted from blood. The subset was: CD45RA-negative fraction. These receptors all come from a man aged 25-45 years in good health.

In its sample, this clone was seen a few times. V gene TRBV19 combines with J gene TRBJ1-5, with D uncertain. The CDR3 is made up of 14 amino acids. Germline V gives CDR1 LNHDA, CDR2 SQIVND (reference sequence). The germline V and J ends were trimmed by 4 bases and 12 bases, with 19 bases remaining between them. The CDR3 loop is CASSKDTISTGQHF. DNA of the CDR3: TGTGCCAGTAGTAAGGATACAATCTCGACGGGCCAGCATTTT.

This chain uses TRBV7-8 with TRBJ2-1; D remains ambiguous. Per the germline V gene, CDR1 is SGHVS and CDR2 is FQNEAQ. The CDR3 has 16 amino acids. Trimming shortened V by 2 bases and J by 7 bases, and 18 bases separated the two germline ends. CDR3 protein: CASSLFSTMWGNEQFF. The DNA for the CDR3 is TGTGCCAGCAGCTTATTTTCGACAATGTGGGGTAATGAGCAGTTCTTC.

For the CDR3, the DNA is TGTGCCAGCAGTAGGTCAGGGGGGGCGATATCGACCCAGTACTTC. It codes for CASSRSGGAISTQYF. The V gene is TRBV6-5, the J gene TRBJ2-5; D tentatively fits TRBD1 or TRBD2 (7 bases each). Germline-derived CDR1 and CDR2 are MNHEY and SVGAGI. V lost 5 bases and J lost 7, with 20 bases in between. This CDR3 is 15 amino acids long.

CDR3 sequence reads: CASSPVLRSYNEQFF. In nucleotides, the CDR3 is TGTGCCAGCAGCCCAGTCCTCCGCTCCTACAATGAGCAGTTCTTC. The chain uses TRBV7-9 and TRBJ2-1; D is unclear. Germline-derived CDR1 and CDR2 are SEHNR and FQNEAQ (reference sequence). The CDR3 sequence is 15 residues long. The V end lost 5 bases, the J end lost 0 bases, and 11 bases lay between the germline ends.

In DNA form, the CDR3 reads TGTGCCAGCAGTAAGGACAGTTATAGCAATCAGCCCCAGCATTTT. Its translation: CASSKDSYSNQPQHF. V usage is TRBV6-5 and J usage is TRBJ1-5; D is perhaps TRBD1 (6 bases). The germline V and J ends were trimmed by 5 bases and 0 bases, with 11 bases remaining between them. The CDR3 contains 15 residues. Germline-derived CDR1 and CDR2 are MNHEY and SVGAGI.

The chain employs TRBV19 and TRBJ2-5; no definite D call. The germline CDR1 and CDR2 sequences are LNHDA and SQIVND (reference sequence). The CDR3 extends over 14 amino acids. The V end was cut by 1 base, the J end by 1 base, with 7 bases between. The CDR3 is CASSIGGFQETQYF. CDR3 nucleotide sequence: TGTGCCAGTAGTATAGGCGGATTCCAAGAGACCCAGTACTTC.

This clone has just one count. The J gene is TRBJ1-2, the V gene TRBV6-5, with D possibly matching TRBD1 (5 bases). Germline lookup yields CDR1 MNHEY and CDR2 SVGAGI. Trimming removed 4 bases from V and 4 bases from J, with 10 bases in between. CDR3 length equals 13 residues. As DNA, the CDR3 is TGTGCCAGCAGTTCCTTGACAGCCTATGGCTACACCTTC. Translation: CASSSLTAYGYTF.